The next 24 T cell receptor beta chains were all read from a single sample in a study of tumor and adjacent non-tumor tissue in lung cancer. Three rounds of nested PCR, following a modified ARM-PCR protocol, produced the TCRbeta library. Via MiXCR, TCRdb re-called the multiplex PCR reads, giving one row per CDR3 protein. The sample has 200,000 to 250,000 distinct CDR3 sequences; 70% to 75% are singletons. This sample's RNA came from whole unsorted tissue. The sample consisted of lung tumor tissue. These receptors were collected from a man aged 55 to 70 with non-small cell lung cancer.

To note about this clonotype: This may be a read error: a much more frequent sequence differs by one nucleotide. The rearrangement joins TRBV20-1 to TRBJ1-6, with D unresolved. Looked up from germline, CDR1 is DFQATT and CDR2 is SNEGSKA (reference sequence). The ends were cut back, 2 bases at V and 5 bases at J, with 13 bases in the middle. This CDR3 contains 15 residues. The chain's CDR3 is CSARYPEVDNSPLHF. CDR3 bases: TGCAGTGCTAGATACCCGGAGGTGGATAATTCACCCCTCCACTTT.

The sample holds a few counts of this clonotype. CDR3: CASSLQTGRTDTQYF. CDR3 DNA: TGCGCCAGCAGCTTGCAGACGGGTCGCACAGATACGCAGTATTTT. The rearrangement links TRBV5-1 to TRBJ2-3, with no clear D. This CDR3 has 15 amino acids. V was cut by 1 base and J by 1 base, with 10 bases left in between. The germline gives CDR1 SGHRS, CDR2 YFSETQ.

This sequence joins TRBV6-2 or TRBV6-3 and TRBJ2-7; D unclear. Germline CDR1 MNHEY, CDR2 SVGEGT. V was shortened by 8 bases and J by 2 bases, with 19 bases between the two germline ends. CDR3 length: 15 amino acids. The DNA of the CDR3 is TGTGCCAGCGGTGTTACTCGTCCATTCCCCTACGAGCAGTACTTC. Translating it yields CASGVTRPFPYEQYF.

The chain couples TRBV6-6 to TRBJ1-4; D gene uncertain. Germline V gene sequence: CDR1 MNHNY, CDR2 SVGAGI (reference sequence). V lost 4 bases and J lost 8, with 14 bases in between. CDR3 length: 14 amino acids. CDR3 sequence: CASSLPQEREKLFF. In DNA form, the CDR3 reads TGTGCCAGCAGTTTGCCCCAGGAGAGAGAAAAACTGTTTTTT.

The genes are TRBV28 and TRBJ1-2; D uncertain. V gave up 11 bases and J gave up 8 bases, with 15 bases separating them. Germline-derived CDR1 and CDR2 are MDHEN and SYDVKM. This CDR3 has 11 amino acids. CDR3 coding DNA: TGTGCCGCGACAAACTTTAGGGGCTACACCTTC. Translation: CAATNFRGYTF.

This clonotype was counted at least ten times. The chain links TRBV20-1 to TRBJ2-1, with TRBD2 matching 7 bases. From germline, CDR1 is DFQATT and CDR2 SNEGSKA (reference sequence). The trim removed 1 base at V and 0 bases at J, leaving 6 bases unmatched. The CDR3 spans 16 residues. For the CDR3, the DNA is TGCAGTGCTAGAGTGTTCGGGGGGTCCTCCTACAATGAGCAGTTCTTC. It translates to CSARVFGGSSYNEQFF.

In its sample, this clonotype was seen once. The germline gene is not matched at one end of the junction; a read error may be the cause. For the CDR3, the DNA is TGTGCCAGCAGTTTTCGACAGTTGAGTGGCGGCAGAGAGATCCAGTACTTC. Protein sequence: CASSFRQLSGGREIQYF. The J gene is TRBJ2-5, the V gene TRBV12-3 or TRBV12-4, with a weak D call TRBD1 (5 bases). The CDR3 consists of 17 residues.

Worth noting for this clonotype: A read error may explain this, as a much larger clone is one base away. J is TRBJ2-5 and V is TRBV6-1; D is uncertain. The CDR3 loop spans 12 amino acids. CDR1 and CDR2 from the germline V gene are MNHNS and SASEGT. In DNA, the CDR3 is TGTGCCAGCACTGAAGAAGGGGAGACCCAGTACTTC. Translation gives CASTEEGETQYF.

The rearrangement joins TRBV20-1 to TRBJ1-1; D gene unclear. CDR1 is DFQATT and CDR2 is SNEGSKA in the germline V gene (reference sequence). The V end lost 3 bases, the J end lost 8 bases, and 19 bases lay between the germline ends. The CDR3 is 14 amino acids. CDR3 nucleotides: TGCAGTGCTAGTGATTACATGGGTGGGTCCGAAGCTTTCTTT. Translated, it gives CSASDYMGGSEAFF.

This chain connects TRBV4-2 to TRBJ2-3, with D maybe TRBD2 (6 bases). V lost 10 bases and J lost 4, with 21 bases in between. The CDR3 sequence is 15 residues long. Germline CDR1 and CDR2: LGHNA and YNFKEQ. The CDR3 nucleotides read TGTGCCAACAGTCAAGCAAGCAGGGAGGCAGATACGCAGTATTTT. It encodes CANSQASREADTQYF.

This clonotype was observed a single time. The chain links TRBV11-3 to TRBJ2-7, with D unclear. Germline V gene sequence: CDR1 SGHNT, CDR2 YENEEA. The V end lost 5 bases, the J end lost 12 bases, and 17 bases lay between the germline ends. CDR3 length equals 12 residues. The CDR3 region is CASSMGLIKMYF. CDR3 DNA: TGTGCCAGCAGCATGGGGTTGATTAAGATGTACTTC. The variable domain in full, with the rest retrieved from reference TRBV11-3 and TRBJ2-7, is EAGVVQSPRYKIIEKKQPVAFWCNPISGHNTLYWYLQNLGQGPELLIRYENEEAVDDSQLPKDRFSAERLKGVDSTLKIQPAELGDSAVYLCASSMGLIKMYFGPGTRLTVT.

With respect to this clonotype: Relative to the germline gene, one junction end is altered; a read error may explain this. The chain uses TRBV11-2 and TRBJ2-6; 7 bases agree with TRBD1. The CDR3 runs to 19 residues. Per the germline V gene, CDR1 is SGHAT and CDR2 is FQNNGV. This CDR3 is CASSLVQTDRPSGANVLTF. CDR3 nucleotides: TGTGCCAGCAGCTTAGTTCAAACGGACAGGCCCTCTGGGGCCAACGTACTGACTTTC. The complete variable domain, with remaining parts taken from reference TRBV11-2 and TRBJ2-6, reads EAGVAQSPRYKIIEKRQSVAFWCNPISGHATLYWYQQILGQGPKLLIQFQNNGVVDDSQLPKDRFSAERLKGVDSTLKIQPAKLEDSAVYLCASSLVQTDRPSGANVLTFGAGSRLTVL.

For this clonotype: At one of its ends the junction is not consistent with the germline gene, which may arise from a read error. V and J are TRBV29-1 and TRBJ2-5, with 13 bases identical to TRBD2. The CDR3 has 21 residues. Germline V gene sequence: CDR1 SQVTM, CDR2 ANQGSEA. The CDR3 DNA is TGCAGCGTACAAAGGTGGAATTTCGGGACTAGCGGGATTGGGGGGATAGAGACCAAGTACTTC. Translating gives CSVQRWNFGTSGIGGIETKYF.

Turning to this clonotype: This may arise from a read error, as a much more abundant clone is one base away. The V and J genes are TRBV6-1 and TRBJ1-2; D is ambiguous. Looked up from germline, CDR1 is MNHNS and CDR2 is SASEGT. CDR3 length: 11 residues. The CDR3 here is CASSRNYDYTF. The CDR3 DNA reads as TGTGCCAGCAGCCGTAATTATGACTACACCTTC.

To note about this clonotype: With a much larger clone just one base away, this may be a read error. This chain uses TRBV29-1 with TRBJ1-1; 9 positions agree with TRBD1. Germline CDR1 reads SQVTM; CDR2 reads ANQGSEA. The ends lost 6 bases at V and 0 bases at J; junction bases unmatched: 5. The CDR3 covers 14 residues. The CDR3 here is CSVCTGGVNTEAFF. The DNA for the CDR3 is TGCAGCGTGTGCACAGGGGGCGTGAACACTGAAGCTTTCTTT.

The chain links TRBV10-3 to TRBJ2-3; tentative D call: TRBD1 (6 bases). Germline lookup yields CDR1 ENHRY and CDR2 SYGVKD. The CDR3 is 15 residues long. Between the trimmed V and J ends, which lost 3 bases and 3 bases, there was a span of 13 bases. CDR3 sequence reads: CAISERQDATDTQYF. The CDR3 coding sequence is TGTGCCATCAGTGAACGACAGGATGCGACAGATACGCAGTATTTT.

Concerning this clonotype itself: The CDR3 end shows no conserved phenylalanine or tryptophan, and so a read error is likely. The chain uses TRBV6-1 and TRBJ2-1, with 10 bases lining up with TRBD2. V dropped 0 bases and J dropped 8; count of bases not matched to a gene: 7. This CDR3 is 16 amino acids long. CDR1 and CDR2 (germline): MNHNS, SASEGT. The CDR3 nucleotides are TGTGCCAGCAGTGAAGCGCTGAGCGGGGGGGCCTATGAGCAGTTCCTC. Translated: CASSEALSGGAYEQFL.

The gene calls are TRBV11-3 and TRBJ1-1, with D possibly TRBD1 on 5 matching bases. The CDR3 covers 13 residues. The germline V and J ends were trimmed by 8 bases and 3 bases, with 13 bases remaining between them. Per the germline V gene, CDR1 is SGHNT and CDR2 is YENEEA. CDR3 amino acids: CASLRGGYTEAFF. CDR3 sequence (DNA): TGTGCCAGCTTGCGGGGGGGATACACTGAAGCTTTCTTT.

The chain employs TRBV6-5 and TRBJ2-3; a possible D gene is TRBD1 (6 bases). The length of the CDR3 is 16 residues. V was trimmed by 5 bases and J by 4 bases, leaving 19 bases between them. Germline assignment: CDR1 MNHEY and CDR2 SVGAGI. CDR3 protein: CASSPCSGAGADTQYF. The CDR3 DNA is TGTGCCAGCAGTCCCTGTTCAGGGGCGGGCGCAGATACGCAGTATTTT.

This sequence joins TRBV4-2 and TRBJ2-3; the D is unclear. Trimming shortened V by 4 bases and J by 2 bases, and 16 bases separated the two germline ends. Germline CDR1 is LGHNA and CDR2 is YNFKEQ. CDR3 length: 16 residues. In nucleotides, the CDR3 is TGTGCCAGCAGCCGAGATAGAACGGGCACCACAGATACGCAGTATTTT. Amino acids: CASSRDRTGTTDTQYF.

Concerning this clonotype: Germline and junction disagree at one end, which may indicate a read error. In DNA, the CDR3 is TGTGCCATCAGCCAGGGTTATCCACCCCTCCACTTT. Translated: CAISQGYPPLHF. The chain employs TRBV11-3 and TRBJ1-6, with D perhaps TRBD1 (5 bases). Germline V gene sequence: CDR1 SGHNT, CDR2 YENEEA. There are 12 residues in the CDR3.

This clonotype was picked up one time. This may arise from a read error, as a much more abundant clone is one base away. The chain employs TRBV28 and TRBJ1-6, with D perhaps matching TRBD1 (6 bases). Germline CDR1 MDHEN, CDR2 SYDVKM. Deletions cut 2 bases from V and 8 bases from J, with 10 bases between. The CDR3 has 14 amino acids. CDR3 DNA: TGTGCCAGCAGTTTAGCAGGGGACCATTCACCCCTCCACTTT. Translated, it gives CASSLAGDHSPLHF. Full variable domain (rest looked up from reference TRBV28 and TRBJ1-6): DVKVTQSSRYLVKRTGEKVFLECVQDMDHENMFWYRQDPGLGLRLIYFSYDVKMKEKGDIPEGYSVSREKKERFSLILESASTNQTSMYLCASSLAGDHSPLHFGNGTRLTVT.

In the case of this clonotype: The junction and the germline gene differ at one end; a read error may be behind it. The V and J genes are TRBV11-2 and TRBJ2-5; 7 bases map to TRBD2. Germline CDR1 SGHAT, CDR2 FQNNGV. This CDR3 has 16 residues. The DNA of the CDR3 is TGTACCAGCAGCTCCACAATGGGAGGGCCAAAGGAGGCCCAGTACTTC. Residues: CTSSSTMGGPKEAQYF.

V and J are TRBV12-3 or TRBV12-4 and TRBJ1-5; 9 nucleotides match TRBD1. V lost 5 bases, J lost 11 bases, and 16 bases stayed unmatched. This CDR3 spans 16 amino acids. The CDR3 DNA is TGTGCCAGCAGTCCCCTCGGGACAGGGAGCAATAAGGCCCAGCATTTT. Protein: CASSPLGTGSNKAQHF.